A selection of T cell receptor beta chains follows, all from one sample in a study of blood T cell repertoires in COVID-19. Assay: immunoSEQ multiplex PCR; the TCRdb copy retains only in-frame clones and omits some. This table holds some 150,000 clones, approximately 90% found once. Specimen: peripheral blood. Every receptor here comes from a woman in her fifties or sixties who had recovered from COVID-19. The CDR3 runs from the conserved cysteine through the conserved F or W. The order of the fields is D gene, V gene, clone size, CDR3 length, J gene, CDR3 DNA, CDR3 protein. D genes are given only for firm matches. Clone size is shown for a subset of rows, as once, few, many or a class of expanded clone.

>-|TRBV18|once|14|TRBJ1-1
TGTGCCAGCTCAGCGACAGCCTACAACACTGAAGCTTTCTTT
CASSATAYNTEAFF
>TRBD2|TRBV12-3/TRBV12-4|-|12|TRBJ2-1
TGTGCCAGCAGTTTGGCGGGAGATGAGCAGTTCTTC
CASSLAGDEQFF
>-|TRBV7-9|-|14|TRBJ2-3
TGTGCCAGCAGCCCGGGCGGGGCCACAGATACGCAGTATTTT
CASSPGGATDTQYF
>TRBD1|TRBV28|-|16|TRBJ1-2
TGTGCCAGCTGCCGGGACAGGGGAGTTGCAAGAGGGGGCTACACCTTC
CASCRDRGVARGGYTF
>TRBD1|TRBV28|-|15|TRBJ1-2
TGTGCCAGCAGTACCCCGGGACAGGGTCTCTATGGCTACACCTTC
CASSTPGQGLYGYTF
>-|TRBV4-1|-|17|TRBJ1-5
TGCGCCAGCAGCCAAGATGCCCCGGGGGGCATTAGTCAGCCCCAGCATTTT
CASSQDAPGGISQPQHF
>-|TRBV5-1|-|14|TRBJ2-3
TGCGCCAGCAGCCTAGGGGGGGCCAAAGATACGCAGTATTTT
CASSLGGAKDTQYF
>TRBD1|TRBV19|-|15|TRBJ1-5
TGTGCCAGTAGTATGGGCCCGACAGGGAACCAGCCCCAGCATTTT
CASSMGPTGNQPQHF
>TRBD2|TRBV7-9|-|19|TRBJ2-2
TGTGCCAGCAGCAAAACCCATACTAGCGGGGGCGCGAACACCGGGGAGCTGTTTTTT
CASSKTHTSGGANTGELFF
>-|TRBV6-5|once|14|TRBJ2-5
TGTGCCAGCAGTTACGGCGGGGCCCAAGAGACCCAGTACTTC
CASSYGGAQETQYF
>TRBD1|TRBV6-6|-|13|TRBJ1-1
TGTGCCAGCAGACGGACAGGGCTGGGTGAAGCTTTCTTT
CASRRTGLGEAFF
>TRBD1|TRBV28|-|16|TRBJ1-5
TGTGCCAGCAGTTTATCATATTGGACAGGTGCGCAGCCCCAGCATTTT
CASSLSYWTGAQPQHF
>TRBD2|TRBV28|-|15|TRBJ2-1
TGTGCCAGCACCCCGCGGGGGGAACTATACAATGAGCAGTTCTTC
CASTPRGELYNEQFF
>TRBD1|TRBV28|-|17|TRBJ2-2
TGTGCCAGCAGTTCTCCACGGGACAGGGATAGAGGCGGGGAGCTGTTTTTT
CASSSPRDRDRGGELFF
>TRBD1|TRBV5-5|-|15|TRBJ1-6
TGTGCCAGCATCTACAGGGGCTCCTATAATTCACCCCTCCACTTT
CASIYRGSYNSPLHF
>-|TRBV25-1|-|12|TRBJ1-1
TGTGCCAGCATGAGAGAGAACACTGAAGCTTTCTTT
CASMRENTEAFF
>TRBD1|TRBV10-3|-|15|TRBJ2-7
TGTGCCATCAGTGGAGGACAGGACGCCTCCTACGAGCAGTACTTC
CAISGGQDASYEQYF
>-|TRBV9|-|15|TRBJ2-4
TGTGCCAGCAGCGTTGGGGTCGGAGGTAGAAACATTCAGTACTTC
CASSVGVGGRNIQYF
>TRBD1|TRBV5-6|-|12|TRBJ1-2
TGTGCCAGTTTGGACAGGAACTATGGCTACACCTTC
CASLDRNYGYTF
>-|TRBV28|-|15|TRBJ1-1
TGTGCCTCTCAATTCGGAGGGGCGGGTGAAACTGAAGCTTTCTTT
CASQFGGAGETEAFF
>TRBD2|TRBV19|-|14|TRBJ2-7
TGTGCCAGTAGAGCACTAGCGGGCGACTACGAGCAGTACTTC
CASRALAGDYEQYF
>-|TRBV7-6|-|13|TRBJ1-1
TGTGCCAGCAGCTTAGTTCAGGACACTGAAGCTTTCTTT
CASSLVQDTEAFF
>TRBD1|TRBV2|-|14|TRBJ1-2
TGTGCCAGCAGACATCCTCGGGACAGCTATGGCTACACCTTC
CASRHPRDSYGYTF
>-|TRBV2|-|12|TRBJ2-5
TGTGCCAGCAGTGACAGGCAGGTTACCCAGTACTTC
CASSDRQVTQYF
>-|TRBV7-9|-|13|TRBJ1-1
TGTGCCGTCGGCGTCGGGGTGAACACTGAAGCTTTCTTT
CAVGVGVNTEAFF
>-|TRBV6-5|-|13|TRBJ1-5
TGTGCCAGCGGGGCAAGGGAAAATCAGCCCCAGCATTTT
CASGARENQPQHF
>TRBD2|TRBV6-4|-|14|TRBJ2-4
TGTGCCACAGTCGGCGGGGGGTTGGAAAACATTCAGTACTTC
CATVGGGLENIQYF
>TRBD2|TRBV30|-|16|TRBJ2-2
TGTGCCTGGAGGCCTAGCGGGGGGTCATTTGCCGGAGAGCTGTTTTTT
CAWRPSGGSFAGELFF
>-|TRBV14|-|17|TRBJ1-4
TGTGCCAGCAGCGGCCGGGGAGCAGTCGGCTATGGGGAAAAACTGTTTTTT
CASSGRGAVGYGEKLFF
>-|TRBV7-3|few|13|TRBJ2-5
TGTGCCAGCAGCTCAATACCTAAAGAGACCCAGTACTTC
CASSSIPKETQYF
>-|TRBV6-6|-|16|TRBJ1-2
TGTGCCAGCAGTTACTGGGGAGTGAGAACTAACTATGGCTACACCTTC
CASSYWGVRTNYGYTF
>-|TRBV18|-|14|TRBJ2-1
TGTGCCAGCTCACCAGGGCTATCTAACAATGAGCAGTTCTTC
CASSPGLSNNEQFF
>TRBD2|TRBV7-6|once|16|TRBJ2-7
TGTGCCAGCAGCTTAGGGGACTATGCACTCCCCTACGAGCAGTACTTC
CASSLGDYALPYEQYF
>TRBD1|TRBV3-1/TRBV3-2|-|14|TRBJ1-2
TGTGCCAGCAGCCACGGAATGACAGGGGTTGGCTACACCTTC
CASSHGMTGVGYTF
>-|TRBV9|once|14|TRBJ2-1
TGTGCCAGCAGCTGGTCAGGCAACTACAATGAGCAGTTCTTC
CASSWSGNYNEQFF
>TRBD1|TRBV10-3|once|15|TRBJ2-3
TGTGCCATCAGAGGGACAGGGGAGGGTGCGGATACGCAGTATTTT
CAIRGTGEGADTQYF
>-|TRBV28|once|14|TRBJ2-7
TGTGCCAGCAGTTTGGTCGACAGGACCTACGAGCAGTACTTC
CASSLVDRTYEQYF
>TRBD2|TRBV3-1/TRBV3-2|-|16|TRBJ2-1
TGTGCCAGCAGCCAAGATATACGGGGGGGCTACAATGAGCAGTTCTTC
CASSQDIRGGYNEQFF
>-|TRBV10-3|many|18|TRBJ2-3
TGTGCCATCAGTGATTCCTCTTGGGGGGATCGACCAACAGATACGCAGTATTTT
CAISDSSWGDRPTDTQYF
>-|TRBV27|-|13|TRBJ1-1
TGTGCCAGCAGTTTATCGAGATACACTGAAGCTTTCTTT
CASSLSRYTEAFF
>-|TRBV3-1/TRBV3-2|few|16|TRBJ1-6
TGTGCCAGCAGCCAGGGGGGGTGGCAGCGGTATTCACCCCTCCACTTT
CASSQGGWQRYSPLHF
>-|TRBV10-1|few|12|TRBJ1-1
TGCGCCAGCAGTTCGCGGGACACTGAAGCTTTCTTT
CASSSRDTEAFF